Presented here are 5 T cell receptor beta chains from one specimen sequenced in a study of T cells in Graves' hyperthyroidism and ophthalmopathy. RNA transcripts served as the template for amplifying TCR beta CDR3 regions. During a first-round RT-PCR of the TCR CDR3, the HTBI primer set was used. From the multiplex PCR reads, TCRdb called clonotypes with MiXCR, one entry per CDR3 protein. This table has 480,000 or so distinct CDR3 sequences, approximately 48% appearing once. What was sequenced was peripheral blood or thyroid tissue (not recorded which). The source of these receptors is an adult woman with Graves' disease, either hyperthyroidism or ophthalmopathy (not recorded which).

V gene TRBV2 combines with J gene TRBJ2-2; D call uncertain. Per the germline V gene, CDR1 is SNHLY and CDR2 is FYNNEI. CDR3 length equals 14 residues. V was cut by 3 bases and J by 4 bases, with 9 bases left in between. CDR3 DNA sequence: TGTGCCAGCAGTGATGGCAGATTCACCGGGGAGCTGTTTTTT. Translating gives CASSDGRFTGELFF.

The gene calls are TRBV7-9 and TRBJ1-2; the D gene is possibly TRBD1 (6 bases). V was cut by 7 bases and J by 2 bases, with 11 bases left in between. Germline CDR1 reads SEHNR; CDR2 reads FQNEAQ (reference sequence). This CDR3 has 13 residues. In DNA form, the CDR3 reads TGTGCCAGCATCGAGGACAGCAACTATGGCTACACCTTC. Protein sequence: CASIEDSNYGYTF.

Many counts were recorded for this clonotype. The rearrangement uses TRBV7-9 and TRBJ2-7; no clear D gene. V lost 3 bases to trimming and J lost 3 bases, with 15 bases between them. Germline V gene data show CDR1 as SEHNR and CDR2 as FQNEAQ (reference sequence). The CDR3 totals 15 residues. For the CDR3, the DNA is TGTGCCAGCAGCTTGGATGAGGCTCAAATCTACGAGCAGTACTTC. Its translation: CASSLDEAQIYEQYF.

The chain carries TRBV20-1 and TRBJ2-5; TRBD2 might be the D (7 bases). Trimming took 2 bases from V and 5 from J, leaving 15 bases between them. Germline CDR1 reads DFQATT; CDR2 reads SNEGSKA (reference sequence). The CDR3 covers 14 residues. DNA of the CDR3: TGCAGTGCTAGATCGTCGGGGGGCAGGGAGACCCAGTACTTC. Translating it yields CSARSSGGRETQYF.

This sequence joins TRBV6-6 and TRBJ2-7; TRBD2 agrees at 9 bases. CDR1 and CDR2 (germline): MNHNY, SVGAGI (reference sequence). The CDR3 is made up of 15 amino acids. V dropped 6 bases and J dropped 6; count of bases not matched to a gene: 12. The CDR3 loop reads CASRIFSGRRREQYF. CDR3 nucleotide sequence: TGTGCCAGCAGAATCTTTAGCGGGAGAAGGCGCGAGCAGTACTTC.